This T cell receptor beta chain came from a study of identical twins. Study-level points and caveats: Excess sharing between twins was weaker in beta out-of-frame sequences.

Germline CDR1 is MNHNY and CDR2 is SVGAGI (reference sequence). The CDR3 extends over 12 amino acids. The V end lost 7 bases, the J end lost 4 bases, and 10 bases lay between the germline ends. TCRdb reprocessed the 5' RACE reads via MiXCR and lists one record per CDR3 protein. The data contain 400,000 to 500,000 distinct CDR3 sequences, about 18% of them singletons. Remarks on this clonotype: What it binds is not known.

The rearrangement joins TRBV6-6 to TRBJ1-2; D is ambiguous. The sequenced material came from naive T cells sorted from blood. This sequence was found in a man aged 50-59 years in good health. The chain's CDR3 is CASTPYPYGYTF. In nucleotides, the CDR3 is TGTGCCAGCACCCCCTATCCCTATGGCTACACCTTC.